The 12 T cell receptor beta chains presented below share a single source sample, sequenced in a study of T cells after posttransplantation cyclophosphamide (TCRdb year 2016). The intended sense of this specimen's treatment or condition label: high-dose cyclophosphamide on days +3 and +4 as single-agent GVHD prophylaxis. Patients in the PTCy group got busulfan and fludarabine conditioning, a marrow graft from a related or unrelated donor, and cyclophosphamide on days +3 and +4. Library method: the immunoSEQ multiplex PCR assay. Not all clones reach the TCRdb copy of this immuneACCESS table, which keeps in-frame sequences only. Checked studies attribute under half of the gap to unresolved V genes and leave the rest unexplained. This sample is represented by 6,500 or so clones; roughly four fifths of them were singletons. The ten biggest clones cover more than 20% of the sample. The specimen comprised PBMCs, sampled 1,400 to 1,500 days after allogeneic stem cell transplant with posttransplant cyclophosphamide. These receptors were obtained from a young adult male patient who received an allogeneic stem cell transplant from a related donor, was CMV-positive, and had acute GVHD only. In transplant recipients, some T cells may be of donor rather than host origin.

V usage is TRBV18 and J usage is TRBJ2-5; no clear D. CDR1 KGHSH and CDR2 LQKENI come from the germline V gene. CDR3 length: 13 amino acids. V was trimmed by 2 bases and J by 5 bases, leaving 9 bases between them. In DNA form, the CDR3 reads TGTGCCAGCTCACCAAACTCGGAGGAGACCCAGTACTTC. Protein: CASSPNSEETQYF.

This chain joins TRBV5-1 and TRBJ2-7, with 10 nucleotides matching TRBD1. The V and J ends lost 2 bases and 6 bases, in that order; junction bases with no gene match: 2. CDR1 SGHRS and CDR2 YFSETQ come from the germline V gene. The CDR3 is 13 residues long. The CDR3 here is CASSFGTGVEQYF. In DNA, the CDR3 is TGCGCCAGCAGCTTCGGGACAGGGGTCGAGCAGTACTTC.

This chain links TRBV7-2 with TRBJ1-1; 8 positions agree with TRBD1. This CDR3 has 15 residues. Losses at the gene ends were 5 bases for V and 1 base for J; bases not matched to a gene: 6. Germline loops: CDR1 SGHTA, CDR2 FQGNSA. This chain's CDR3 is CASSPWTGKNTEAFF. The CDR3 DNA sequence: TGTGCCAGCAGCCCATGGACAGGGAAGAACACTGAAGCTTTCTTT.

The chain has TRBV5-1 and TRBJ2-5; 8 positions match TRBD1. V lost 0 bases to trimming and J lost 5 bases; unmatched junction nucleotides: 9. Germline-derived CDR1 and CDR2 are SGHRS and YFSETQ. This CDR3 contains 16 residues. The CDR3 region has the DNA TGCGCCAGCAGCTTGGAAAACAGGGGGTCGTGGGAGACCCAGTACTTC. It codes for CASSLENRGSWETQYF. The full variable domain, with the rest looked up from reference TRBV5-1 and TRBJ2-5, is KAGVTQTPRYLIKTRGQQVTLSCSPISGHRSVSWYQQTPGQGLQFLFEYFSETQRNKGNFPGRFSGRQFSNSRSEMNVSTLELGDSALYLCASSLENRGSWETQYFGPGTRLLVL.

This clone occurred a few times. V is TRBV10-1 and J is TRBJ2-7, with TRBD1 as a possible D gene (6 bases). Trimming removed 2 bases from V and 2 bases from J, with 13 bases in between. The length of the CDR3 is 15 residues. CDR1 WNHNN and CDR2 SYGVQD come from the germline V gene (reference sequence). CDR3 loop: CASSEGADRTYEQYF. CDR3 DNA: TGCGCCAGCAGTGAGGGTGCGGACAGAACCTACGAGCAGTACTTC.

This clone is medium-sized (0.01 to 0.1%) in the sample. DNA for the CDR3: TGTGCCAGCAGCGTAGATGGCGCGGGGGGAGAGACCCAGTACTTC. Translating it yields CASSVDGAGGETQYF. The chain uses TRBV9 and TRBJ2-5; TRBD2 agrees at 8 bases. Germline CDR1 is SGDLS and CDR2 is YYNGEE. V lost 0 bases, J lost 4 bases, and 5 bases stayed unmatched. The CDR3 loop spans 15 amino acids.

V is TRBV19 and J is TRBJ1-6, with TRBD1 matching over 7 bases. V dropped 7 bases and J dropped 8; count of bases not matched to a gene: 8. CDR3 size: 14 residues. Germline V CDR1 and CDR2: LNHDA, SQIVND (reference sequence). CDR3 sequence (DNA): TGTGCCAGTAATTTCGGACAGGCTCATTCACCCCTCCACTTT. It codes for CASNFGQAHSPLHF.

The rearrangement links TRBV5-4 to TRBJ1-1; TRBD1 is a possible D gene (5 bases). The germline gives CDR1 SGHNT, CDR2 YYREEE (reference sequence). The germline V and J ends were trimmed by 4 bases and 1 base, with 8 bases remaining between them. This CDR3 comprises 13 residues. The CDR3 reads CASSGARNTEAFF. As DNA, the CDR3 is TGTGCCAGCAGCGGGGCCCGGAACACTGAAGCTTTCTTT.

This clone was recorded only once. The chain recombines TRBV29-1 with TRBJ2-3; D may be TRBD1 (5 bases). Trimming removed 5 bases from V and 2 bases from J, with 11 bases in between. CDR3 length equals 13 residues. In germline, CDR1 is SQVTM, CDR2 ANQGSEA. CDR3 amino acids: CSVLGQNTDTQYF. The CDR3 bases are TGCAGCGTTTTGGGGCAAAACACAGATACGCAGTATTTT.

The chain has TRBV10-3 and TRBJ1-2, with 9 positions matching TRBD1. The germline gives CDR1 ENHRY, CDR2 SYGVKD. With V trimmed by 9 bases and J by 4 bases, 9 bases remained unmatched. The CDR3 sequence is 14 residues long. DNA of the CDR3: TGTGCCATTCCCGACAGGGGGTCCGGCTATGGCTACACCTTC. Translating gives CAIPDRGSGYGYTF.

In nucleotides, the CDR3 is TGTGCCAGCAGTTCCCAAGGGGTACACACCTTC. Translated: CASSSQGVHTF. The chain is built from TRBV28 and TRBJ1-2; D perhaps matches TRBD1 (5 bases). This CDR3 is built from 11 residues. Germline V gene data show CDR1 as MDHEN and CDR2 as SYDVKM. The V end was cut by 4 bases, the J end by 12 bases, with 12 bases between.

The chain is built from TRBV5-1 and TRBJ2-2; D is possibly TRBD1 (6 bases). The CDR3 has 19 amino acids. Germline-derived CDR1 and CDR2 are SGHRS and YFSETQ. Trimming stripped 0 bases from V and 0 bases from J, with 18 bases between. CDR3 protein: CASSLAFPRTVTNTGELFF. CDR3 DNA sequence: TGCGCCAGCAGCTTGGCCTTCCCCAGGACAGTAACGAACACCGGGGAGCTGTTTTTT.